These 23 T cell receptor beta chains came from one sample sequenced in a study of T cell repertoires in cytomegalovirus infection. One entry per CDR3 protein results from TCRdb running MiXCR on the reads. The sample yields 500,000 or so distinct CDR3 sequences, 15% to 20% seen once. Sequencing input: CD8+ T cells from PBMCs. The source is a human donor in good health (CMV status not recorded). Some clones in this sample may be carry-over from other donors' samples.

V and J are TRBV5-1 and TRBJ2-1, with D hard to call. The germline V gene has CDR1 SGHRS and CDR2 YFSETQ. The CDR3 length is 12 residues. V shed 7 bases and J shed 0 bases, with 5 bases lying between them. CDR3 DNA sequence: TGCGCCAGCGGGTACTCCTACAATGAGCAGTTCTTC. Amino acid sequence: CASGYSYNEQFF.

This clonotype has a count of ten or more. This chain connects TRBV7-3 to TRBJ1-6, with a weak D call TRBD1 (5 bases). The CDR3 runs to 16 residues. Looked up from germline, CDR1 is SGHTA and CDR2 is FQGTGA. Trimming took 6 bases from V and 4 from J, leaving 16 bases between them. The DNA of the CDR3 is TGTGCCAGCAGGGCGGAAGGACAACAATATAATTCACCCCTCCACTTT. The encoded protein is CASRAEGQQYNSPLHF.

Concerning this clonotype: A read error may be the cause here, since a much bigger clone is one base away. The J gene is TRBJ1-5, the V gene TRBV28, with 7 bases matching TRBD1. Trimming took 8 bases from V and 3 from J; bases not matched to a gene: 13. The germline V gene has CDR1 MDHEN and CDR2 SYDVKM. The CDR3 spans 16 residues. The CDR3 DNA is TGTGCCAGCGCTTCAGGGTACAGGGGCGACAATCAGCCCCAGCATTTT. It codes for CASASGYRGDNQPQHF.

This clonotype has just a few counts. The genes are TRBV27 and TRBJ2-1; 11 nucleotides match TRBD2. J was trimmed by 6 bases and V by 6 bases; bases with no gene match: 16. CDR3 length: 18 amino acids. Per the germline V gene, CDR1 is MNHEY and CDR2 is SMNVEV (reference sequence). The DNA of the CDR3 is TGTGCCAGCAGCCTCCCCGGGACTAGCGGACAAGTAAGCAATGAGCAGTTCTTC. This gives the protein CASSLPGTSGQVSNEQFF.

This clonotype was recorded at least ten times. The rearrangement uses TRBV7-6 and TRBJ1-4; D possibly corresponds to TRBD1 (5 bases). Germline V gene lookup returns CDR1 SGHVS and CDR2 FNYEAQ. The CDR3 contains 14 residues. V lost 5 bases and J lost 8, with 15 bases in between. The CDR3 bases are TGTGCCAGCAGCATAAGCCGGGGGGGAGAAAAACTGTTTTTT. Translation gives CASSISRGGEKLFF.

A note on this clonotype: This likely comes from a read error, as the CDR3 has no conserved phenylalanine or tryptophan at its end. The chain couples TRBV7-6 to TRBJ2-3; D call uncertain. V was cut by 3 bases and J by 0 bases, with 7 bases left in between. This CDR3 spans 14 amino acids. Looked up from germline, CDR1 is SGHVS and CDR2 is FNYEAQ. The DNA of the CDR3 is TGTGCCAGCAGCTTGGGCCGGAGCACAGATACGCAGTATTCT. Its protein product is CASSLGRSTDTQYS.

The sample holds a few counts of this clonotype. The chain recombines TRBV27 with TRBJ2-2; no reliable D call. V shed 4 bases and J shed 6 bases, with 12 bases lying between them. Germline CDR1 MNHEY, CDR2 SMNVEV (reference sequence). The CDR3 is made up of 14 amino acids. CDR3 sequence (DNA): TGTGCCAGCAGTTATGAAGATGGCGCCGGGGAGCTGTTTTTT. Protein product: CASSYEDGAGELFF.

The gene calls are TRBV24-1 and TRBJ2-1; 11 bases match TRBD2. In germline, CDR1 is KGHDR, CDR2 SFDVKD. With V trimmed by 4 bases and J by 2 bases, 12 bases remained unmatched. This CDR3 has 19 amino acids. The CDR3 DNA sequence: TGTGCCACCAGTGACCGAATAGCGGGAGGGTTGGGGACCTACAATGAGCAGTTCTTC. Translated, it gives CATSDRIAGGLGTYNEQFF.

A few counts support this clonotype. CDR3 nucleotides: TGTGCCAGCAGTTCCATCGGGGGGCGGGTGAACACTGAAGCTTTCTTT. Its translation: CASSSIGGRVNTEAFF. The V call is TRBV28, the J call TRBJ1-1; possible D gene TRBD1, 6 bases. Germline CDR1 is MDHEN and CDR2 is SYDVKM. CDR3 length: 16 amino acids. V was pared by 4 bases and J by 0 bases, with 15 bases between.

Many counts were recorded for this clonotype. V usage is TRBV19 and J usage is TRBJ2-7; tentative D call: TRBD2 (5 bases). Germline V CDR1 and CDR2: LNHDA, SQIVND (reference sequence). The V and J ends lost 4 bases and 5 bases respectively, with 21 bases between them. This CDR3 contains 16 residues. CDR3 in DNA: TGTGCCAGTAGTACTACCTTGGAGAGGGTTGACCACGAGCAGTACTTC. Translating gives CASSTTLERVDHEQYF.

This clonotype was counted many times. This chain uses TRBV2 with TRBJ1-1; 7 bases align to TRBD1. The junction had 9 bases not matched to a gene; V was cut back by 6 bases and J by 5 bases. This CDR3 contains 14 residues. Germline V gene lookup returns CDR1 SNHLY and CDR2 FYNNEI. The CDR3 loop is CASSDDRVETEAFF. The CDR3 DNA follows: TGTGCCAGCAGCGACGACAGGGTGGAAACTGAAGCTTTCTTT.

This clonotype was found many times. The junction departs from germline at one end; a sequencing error may be responsible. The chain recombines TRBV7-8 with TRBJ2-7; TRBD1 agrees at 7 bases. The CDR3 sequence is 18 residues long. The germline gives CDR1 SGHVS, CDR2 FQNEAQ. CDR3: CASSLYPKDRPQSSEQYF. For the CDR3, the DNA is TGTGCCAGCAGCCTCTACCCTAAGGACAGGCCTCAATCCTCCGAGCAGTACTTC.

The J gene is TRBJ2-7, the V gene TRBV28; no reliable D call. Per germline, CDR1 MDHEN and CDR2 SYDVKM. The CDR3 runs 12 residues. Between the trimmed V and J ends, which lost 3 bases and 6 bases, there was a span of 9 bases. In nucleotides, the CDR3 is TGTGCCAGCAGTTTCAGGCATCCCGAGCAGTACTTC. This gives the protein CASSFRHPEQYF.

This clonotype was found many times. This sequence joins TRBV6-1 and TRBJ1-5; no clear D gene. This CDR3 region has 15 residues. Trimming removed 7 bases from V and 5 bases from J, with 18 bases in between. Germline V gives CDR1 MNHNS, CDR2 SASEGT. DNA for the CDR3: TGTGCCAGCAAAAGGGCCGGGGTAGGGTATCAGCCCCAGCATTTT. It is translated as CASKRAGVGYQPQHF.

The sample holds a few counts of this clonotype. The rearrangement uses TRBV3-1 and TRBJ2-5; 14 bases line up with TRBD2. Losses at the gene ends were 2 bases for V and 3 bases for J; bases not matched to a gene: 5. The CDR3 runs to 17 residues. CDR1 LGHDT and CDR2 YNNKEL come from the germline V gene (reference sequence). The chain's CDR3 is CASSQTSGLAGEETQYF. The CDR3 coding sequence is TGTGCCAGCAGCCAAACCTCGGGACTAGCGGGGGAAGAGACCCAGTACTTC.

This clonotype was seen a few times. The chain uses TRBV3-1 and TRBJ1-4; perhaps TRBD1 as D (5 bases). The V and J ends lost 3 bases and 7 bases respectively, with 18 bases between them. Looked up from germline, CDR1 is LGHDT and CDR2 is YNNKEL (reference sequence). This CDR3 comprises 16 residues. CDR3 bases: TGTGCCAGCAGCCATTCCAGACAGCCGGATACTGAAAAACTGTTTTTT. Translating it yields CASSHSRQPDTEKLFF.

The rearrangement uses TRBV6-6 and TRBJ1-5; TRBD1 matches 7 bases. The CDR3 loop spans 15 amino acids. The germline gives CDR1 MNHNY, CDR2 SVGAGI (reference sequence). V lost 4 bases and J lost 3; bases outside the gene matches: 6. The CDR3 bases are TGTGCCAGCAGTTGGATAGACAGGGACAATCAGCCCCAGCATTTT. Translating gives CASSWIDRDNQPQHF.

Many counts were recorded for this clonotype. The chain recombines TRBV7-6 with TRBJ1-1; D uncertain. This CDR3 region has 17 residues. The V gene's germline CDR1 is SGHVS and CDR2 FNYEAQ. Trimming took off 4 bases at V and 0 bases at J, with 18 bases between the two ends. In DNA, the CDR3 is TGTGCCAGCAGCTCCGTTAGGAGCGGACGGGTGAACACTGAAGCTTTCTTT. It is translated as CASSSVRSGRVNTEAFF.

The J gene is TRBJ2-1, the V gene TRBV20-1; D is uncertain. Germline lookup yields CDR1 DFQATT and CDR2 SNEGSKA (reference sequence). The CDR3 sequence is 13 residues long. V lost 0 bases to trimming and J lost 6 bases, with 9 bases between them. The CDR3 reads CSARDLGGNEQFF. CDR3 nucleotide sequence: TGCAGTGCTAGAGATCTTGGCGGCAATGAGCAGTTCTTC.

This rearrangement joins TRBV10-3 to TRBJ1-5; D is unclear. V shed 2 bases and J shed 4 bases, with 3 bases lying between them. There are 12 residues in the CDR3. The germline V gene encodes CDR1 ENHRY and CDR2 SYGVKD. CDR3 loop: CAISEGNQPQHF. CDR3 DNA: TGTGCCATCAGTGAGGGGAATCAGCCCCAGCATTTT.

DNA of the CDR3: TGTGCCAGCAGCGCCTACGGAGGGAACACTGAAGCTTTCTTT. Its protein is CASSAYGGNTEAFF. The genes are TRBV9 and TRBJ1-1; D gene unclear. Per the germline V gene, CDR1 is SGDLS and CDR2 is YYNGEE. V was cut by 3 bases and J by 1 base, with 10 bases left in between. The CDR3 spans 14 residues.

This chain links TRBV27 with TRBJ1-2, with TRBD1 matching 7 bases. The CDR3 sequence is 14 residues long. V lost 4 bases, J lost 4 bases, and 6 bases stayed unmatched. Per the germline V gene, CDR1 is MNHEY and CDR2 is SMNVEV (reference sequence). The chain's CDR3 is CASSSHRDSYGYTF. CDR3 bases: TGTGCCAGCAGTTCACATCGGGACAGCTATGGCTACACCTTC.

This clonotype was recorded at least ten times. This chain joins TRBV11-2 and TRBJ2-5; 15 nucleotides agree with TRBD2. The CDR3 consists of 17 residues. Germline V gene sequence: CDR1 SGHAT, CDR2 FQNNGV. J gave up 6 bases and V 6 bases, and 11 bases lay outside the gene matches. The CDR3 DNA follows: TGTGCCAGCAGAGGACTAGCGGGGGGGCCTGGGGGAAAGACCCAGTACTTC. It codes for CASRGLAGGPGGKTQYF.